Listed below are T cell receptor beta chains from one sample, sequenced in a study of blood T cell repertoires in COVID-19. Libraries were prepared by immunoSEQ multiplex PCR; TCRdb keeps only in-frame clonotypes and omits some of them. This sample has about 210,000 clones, with roughly 83% found just once. The sequenced material came from PBMCs or T cells enriched from blood (not recorded which). The receptors here all came from a man aged 40-49 years with acute COVID-19. Each CDR3 is given with its conserved first and last residue. The D gene is left open where the match is weak. Not every row has a clone size; where given, it reads once, few, many or a size class.

d_call: TRBD2
v_call: TRBV27
j_call: TRBJ2-2
clone_size: .
cdr3_aa: CASSFREGTGELFF
cdr3_nt: TGTGCCAGCAGTTTCCGGGAGGGAACCGGGGAGCTGTTTTTT

d_call: .
v_call: TRBV14
j_call: TRBJ1-1
clone_size: .
cdr3_aa: CASSVAAQGNTEAFF
cdr3_nt: TGTGCCAGCAGCGTGGCAGCCCAGGGGAACACTGAAGCTTTCTTT

d_call: .
v_call: TRBV10-3
j_call: TRBJ1-1
clone_size: .
cdr3_aa: CAIRESGSITEAFF
cdr3_nt: TGTGCCATCAGGGAATCAGGAAGTATCACTGAAGCTTTCTTT

d_call: .
v_call: TRBV28
j_call: TRBJ1-2
clone_size: .
cdr3_aa: CASRTTGRSSYGYTF
cdr3_nt: TGTGCCAGCAGGACGACAGGTCGGTCTTCCTATGGCTACACCTTC

d_call: .
v_call: TRBV3-1/TRBV3-2
j_call: TRBJ2-1
clone_size: .
cdr3_aa: CASSQDPGAAYNEQFF
cdr3_nt: TGTGCCAGCAGCCAAGACCCGGGAGCTGCCTACAATGAGCAGTTCTTC

d_call: .
v_call: TRBV4-1
j_call: TRBJ1-1
clone_size: .
cdr3_aa: CASSQAPGLSDTEAFF
cdr3_nt: TGCGCCAGCAGCCAAGCACCAGGGTTGTCGGACACTGAAGCTTTCTTT

d_call: TRBD2
v_call: TRBV24-1
j_call: TRBJ2-7
clone_size: .
cdr3_aa: CATSDRLAGGLHEQYF
cdr3_nt: TGTGCCACCAGTGACAGATTAGCGGGAGGACTCCACGAGCAGTACTTC

d_call: .
v_call: TRBV28
j_call: TRBJ1-6
clone_size: .
cdr3_aa: CASSQPTLGSPLHF
cdr3_nt: TGTGCCAGCAGCCAACCGACTCTGGGTTCACCCCTCCACTTT

d_call: .
v_call: TRBV28
j_call: TRBJ1-2
clone_size: .
cdr3_aa: CASSLAGANYGYTF
cdr3_nt: TGTGCCAGCAGTTTAGCAGGGGCTAACTATGGCTACACCTTC

d_call: TRBD2
v_call: TRBV19
j_call: TRBJ2-1
clone_size: .
cdr3_aa: CATGGGASGSVFPLWGEQFF
cdr3_nt: TGTGCCACCGGAGGGGGGGCTAGCGGGAGTGTTTTCCCGCTGTGGGGTGAGCAGTTCTTC

d_call: TRBD1
v_call: TRBV28
j_call: TRBJ2-7
clone_size: .
cdr3_aa: CASSSGTGGIYEQYF
cdr3_nt: TGTGCCAGCAGTTCTGGGACAGGGGGTATCTACGAGCAGTACTTC

d_call: .
v_call: TRBV4-1
j_call: TRBJ2-7
clone_size: .
cdr3_aa: CASSQGRAGSHYEQYF
cdr3_nt: TGCGCCAGCAGCCAGGGCCGGGCGGGTTCTCACTACGAGCAGTACTTC

d_call: TRBD2
v_call: TRBV28
j_call: TRBJ2-3
clone_size: .
cdr3_aa: CASSLGLAEYF
cdr3_nt: TGTGCCAGCAGCCTGGGACTAGCGGAGTATTTT

d_call: .
v_call: TRBV5-5
j_call: TRBJ1-1
clone_size: few
cdr3_aa: CASSLTAPSKVAFF
cdr3_nt: TGTGCCAGCAGCTTGACAGCACCTTCGAAGGTAGCTTTCTTT

d_call: TRBD2
v_call: TRBV7-2
j_call: TRBJ2-1
clone_size: .
cdr3_aa: CASRDERGGRDEQFF
cdr3_nt: TGTGCCAGCAGGGATGAGCGGGGGGGTAGGGATGAGCAGTTCTTC

d_call: .
v_call: TRBV5-1
j_call: TRBJ2-2
clone_size: .
cdr3_aa: CASSLAMTNTGELFF
cdr3_nt: TGCGCCAGCAGCCTAGCTATGACGAACACCGGGGAGCTGTTTTTT

d_call: .
v_call: TRBV5-8
j_call: TRBJ2-3
clone_size: .
cdr3_aa: CASSMTGDTQYF
cdr3_nt: TGTGCCAGCAGCATGACTGGTGATACGCAGTATTTT

d_call: .
v_call: TRBV14
j_call: TRBJ2-7
clone_size: .
cdr3_aa: CASSQGVFHEQYF
cdr3_nt: TGTGCCAGCAGCCAAGGAGTATTCCACGAGCAGTACTTC

d_call: .
v_call: TRBV3-1/TRBV3-2
j_call: TRBJ1-2
clone_size: .
cdr3_aa: CASSQDITGGYTF
cdr3_nt: TGTGCCAGCAGCCAGGATATTACGGGTGGCTACACCTTC

d_call: TRBD2
v_call: TRBV24-1
j_call: TRBJ2-3
clone_size: few
cdr3_aa: CATSDKSGRRSDTQYF
cdr3_nt: TGTGCCACCAGTGACAAAAGCGGGAGGAGGTCGGATACGCAGTATTTT

d_call: .
v_call: TRBV11-2
j_call: TRBJ1-3
clone_size: few
cdr3_aa: CASSQGGGNTIYF
cdr3_nt: TGTGCCAGCAGTCAGGGAGGCGGAAACACCATATATTTT

d_call: TRBD1
v_call: TRBV28
j_call: TRBJ1-1
clone_size: .
cdr3_aa: CASSPIGQGKGEAFF
cdr3_nt: TGTGCCAGCAGTCCAATCGGACAGGGTAAAGGTGAAGCTTTCTTT

d_call: .
v_call: TRBV5-4
j_call: TRBJ2-5
clone_size: .
cdr3_aa: CASRRDTVGAETQYF
cdr3_nt: TGTGCCAGCAGGCGCGACACGGTGGGAGCAGAGACCCAGTACTTC

d_call: TRBD1
v_call: TRBV9
j_call: TRBJ2-5
clone_size: .
cdr3_aa: CASSVWDSQETQYF
cdr3_nt: TGTGCCAGCAGCGTGTGGGACAGCCAAGAGACCCAGTACTTC

d_call: .
v_call: TRBV19
j_call: TRBJ1-5
clone_size: .
cdr3_aa: CATSPGNSQPQHF
cdr3_nt: TGTGCCACGTCCCCAGGGAACAGTCAGCCCCAGCATTTT

d_call: TRBD2
v_call: TRBV5-1
j_call: TRBJ2-5
clone_size: few
cdr3_aa: CASSLGLAAQETQYF
cdr3_nt: TGCGCCAGCAGCTTGGGACTAGCGGCCCAAGAGACCCAGTACTTC

d_call: .
v_call: TRBV5-6
j_call: TRBJ2-1
clone_size: few
cdr3_aa: CASSLGKWPSFGVRQFF
cdr3_nt: TGTGCCAGCAGCTTGGGAAAGTGGCCAAGTTTCGGAGTCCGGCAGTTCTTC

d_call: .
v_call: TRBV27
j_call: TRBJ1-5
clone_size: .
cdr3_aa: CASSLLGLGQPQHF
cdr3_nt: TGTGCCAGCAGTTTACTGGGACTAGGCCAGCCCCAGCATTTT

d_call: TRBD1
v_call: TRBV28
j_call: TRBJ2-7
clone_size: .
cdr3_aa: CASSTYSGTGRHEQYF
cdr3_nt: TGTGCCAGCAGTACCTATTCCGGGACAGGGAGACACGAGCAGTACTTC

d_call: TRBD2
v_call: TRBV6-4
j_call: TRBJ2-3
clone_size: .
cdr3_aa: CASSGLAGGTQYF
cdr3_nt: TGTGCCAGCAGCGGATTAGCGGGAGGTACGCAGTATTTT

d_call: .
v_call: TRBV6-5
j_call: TRBJ2-6
clone_size: .
cdr3_aa: CASSTDSSGANVLTF
cdr3_nt: TGTGCCAGCAGCACCGACAGCTCTGGGGCCAACGTCCTGACTTTC

d_call: TRBD1
v_call: TRBV9
j_call: TRBJ1-4
clone_size: few
cdr3_aa: CASSVDRAEKLFF
cdr3_nt: TGTGCCAGCAGCGTGGACAGGGCGGAAAAACTGTTTTTT

d_call: TRBD1
v_call: TRBV3-1/TRBV3-2
j_call: TRBJ1-2
clone_size: .
cdr3_aa: CASKRTGGGDSQSGYTF
cdr3_nt: TGTGCCAGCAAAAGGACAGGGGGTGGAGATAGCCAAAGTGGCTACACCTTC

d_call: .
v_call: TRBV30
j_call: TRBJ1-3
clone_size: once
cdr3_aa: CAWGDWRASGNTIYF
cdr3_nt: TGTGCCTGGGGAGACTGGAGGGCTTCTGGAAACACCATATATTTT

d_call: TRBD2
v_call: TRBV7-2
j_call: TRBJ2-1
clone_size: once
cdr3_aa: CASSDTSGGYNEQFF
cdr3_nt: TGTGCCAGCAGCGATACTAGCGGGGGCTACAATGAGCAGTTCTTC

d_call: .
v_call: TRBV7-9
j_call: TRBJ1-1
clone_size: .
cdr3_aa: CASSLGGVAFF
cdr3_nt: TGTGCCAGCAGCTTAGGCGGGGTGGCTTTCTTT

d_call: TRBD1
v_call: TRBV5-1
j_call: TRBJ1-6
clone_size: .
cdr3_aa: CASSSTGISENSPLHF
cdr3_nt: TGCGCCAGCAGCTCGACAGGGATAAGCGAAAATTCACCCCTCCACTTT

d_call: TRBD1
v_call: TRBV6-1
j_call: TRBJ1-6
clone_size: .
cdr3_aa: CASSEVQGARSPLHF
cdr3_nt: TGTGCCAGCAGTGAAGTCCAGGGGGCGAGGTCACCCCTCCACTTT

d_call: TRBD1
v_call: TRBV5-1
j_call: TRBJ2-7
clone_size: .
cdr3_aa: CASSSLPGTVTYEQYF
cdr3_nt: TGCGCCAGCAGCTCCCTACCCGGGACAGTGACCTACGAGCAGTACTTC

d_call: TRBD1
v_call: TRBV9
j_call: TRBJ1-2
clone_size: .
cdr3_aa: CASSSTGQGYSNYGYTF
cdr3_nt: TGTGCCAGCAGCTCCACAGGACAGGGGTACTCTAACTATGGCTACACCTTC

d_call: .
v_call: TRBV7-8
j_call: TRBJ1-2
clone_size: .
cdr3_aa: CASSLHVGGRSGYTF
cdr3_nt: TGTGCCAGCAGCCTCCACGTGGGGGGTCGGTCAGGCTACACCTTC

d_call: .
v_call: TRBV4-2
j_call: TRBJ2-1
clone_size: .
cdr3_aa: CASSQPERNNEQFF
cdr3_nt: TGTGCCAGCAGCCAACCGGAGAGAAACAATGAGCAGTTCTTC

d_call: .
v_call: TRBV27
j_call: TRBJ2-7
clone_size: .
cdr3_aa: CASSLDEKYEQYF
cdr3_nt: TGTGCCAGCAGTTTAGATGAGAAATACGAGCAGTACTTC

d_call: .
v_call: TRBV12-5
j_call: TRBJ2-7
clone_size: .
cdr3_aa: CASGLGLSYEQYF
cdr3_nt: TGTGCTAGTGGTTTGGGTCTCTCCTACGAGCAGTACTTC